This T cell receptor (beta chain) was recorded in a study of cytomegalovirus exposure and HLA in healthy donors. Study in general: A previous analysis identified 95 million to 120 million unique TCR beta sequences derived from approximately 190 million T cells. Of some 400 genotyped donors, 70% to 85% clustered with self-reported Caucasian donors.

Primers for the PCR totalled 60 Vbeta and 13 Jbeta. Profiled with immunoSEQ multiplex PCR; TCRdb holds only in-frame clones, not every one. The table shows some 210,000 clones, with 60% to 80% occurring only once. The germline CDR1 and CDR2 sequences are SGHDT and YYEEEE. This CDR3 is built from 13 residues. Trimming took 3 bases from V and 6 from J, leaving 12 bases between them. Every donor was a healthy person donating bone marrow. Donors counted as nominally healthy when sampled, yet unrecorded immune exposures were likely. The receptor was isolated from a woman aged 25 to 45 in good health and CMV-seropositive. The chain links TRBV5-6 to TRBJ1-1; possible D gene TRBD1, 5 bases. Material for sequencing was PBMCs. The CDR3 DNA reads TGTGCCAGCAGCTGGGGCCCAGCAGCTGAAGCTTTCTTT. Its translation: CASSWGPAAEAFF.